The present entry profiles one T cell receptor beta chain with its context. Its matching antigen is unknown. Each CDR3 protein gets one entry after TCRdb re-called the reads with MiXCR. The data contain roughly 700,000 distinct CDR3 sequences, roughly 36% of them singletons. The source of the sample is a study of T cell repertoires in cytomegalovirus infection. Overall study findings and caveats: HLA-C-restricted CMV-specific TCR beta clonotypes prevailed in the ex vivo response.

The germline CDR1 and CDR2 sequences are SGHVS and FQNEAQ. The CDR3 is made up of 16 amino acids. V was pared by 0 bases and J by 0 bases, with 9 bases between. This TCR was sampled from a human donor in good health (CMV status not recorded). Some clones in this sample may be carry-over from other donors' samples. Here the sequenced sample was cultured PBMCs, taken from culture after CMV antigen stimulation. This chain links TRBV7-8 with TRBJ1-3; D gene uncertain. CDR3 nucleotides: TGTGCCAGCAGCTTAGCGTCACATCTCTCTGGAAACACCATATATTTT. Protein product: CASSLASHLSGNTIYF.